This T cell receptor beta chain was found in a study of T cell responses to AZD1222 COVID-19 vaccine. Study conclusions and caveats: Spike-wide coverage was observed for vaccine-associated CD4 TCRs, with dominant responses at 160-218 and 743-854. Reportedly, nearly half the spike-specific TCRs target unmutated variant regions. Elevations in Spike-specific TCR breadth and depth followed administration of two AZD1222 doses.

In the case of this clone: The antigen remains unidentified. A read error may account for a junction end that differs from germline.

This CDR3 contains 12 residues. Germline V lookup: CDR1 SGHNT, CDR2 YYREEE (reference sequence). Data came from immunoSEQ multiplex PCR; TCRdb stores just in-frame clones and leaves some out. The sample holds 150,000 to 200,000 clones, 70% to 90% seen once. Sequences were derived from peripheral blood, sampled 28 days after the second dose of the MenACWY control vaccine. This receptor was taken from an adult who received the MenACWY meningococcal vaccine as a control. This chain connects TRBV5-4 to TRBJ2-7, with 9 bases lining up with TRBD1. In nucleotides, the CDR3 is TGTGCCAGCATCTCCTTGACAGGGGGAGTTGACTTC. Its translation: CASISLTGGVDF.